Listed below are T cell receptor beta chains from one sample, sequenced in a study of cytomegalovirus exposure and HLA in healthy donors. Some clones are missing from TCRdb's copy, which holds only in-frame ones; the method was immunoSEQ multiplex PCR. The data contain 120,000 or so clones, approximately 78% of them singletons. The sequenced sample was PBMCs. The receptors come from a woman aged 40 to 50 in good health and CMV-seronegative. Each CDR3 is given with its conserved first and last residue. D genes are given only for firm matches. Clone size is given for some rows only: seen once, a few or many times, or a class if the clone is expanded.

v_call	j_call	clone_size	d_call	cdr3_nt	cdr3_aa
TRBV5-4	TRBJ1-5	few	TRBD1	TGTGCCAGCAGCACAGGGGGCAATCAGCCCCAGCATTTT	CASSTGGNQPQHF
TRBV2	TRBJ2-1	NA	TRBD2	TGTGCCAGCAGGGGGCACAGCGGGAGCGGCTCCTACAATGAGCAGTTCTTC	CASRGHSGSGSYNEQFF
TRBV2	TRBJ2-1	NA	TRBD1	TGTGCCAGCAGTCTCGGACAGGGGTCCTACAATGAGCAGTTCTTC	CASSLGQGSYNEQFF
TRBV29-1	TRBJ1-1	few	TRBD1	TGCAGCGTTGAATGGGCCAGGGGGCATCCTGAAGCTTTCTTT	CSVEWARGHPEAFF
TRBV18	TRBJ2-3	NA	NA	TGTGCCAGCTCACCGATGAGGGCTAGCACAGATACGCAGTATTTT	CASSPMRASTDTQYF
TRBV27	TRBJ1-3	NA	NA	TGTGCCAGCAGTTTAAGTCCGGGATTGGCACTTGGAAACACCATATATTTT	CASSLSPGLALGNTIYF
TRBV19	TRBJ2-5	NA	TRBD2	TGTGCCAGTAGTATAGATGTCCTAGCGGGAGAGACCCAGTACTTC	CASSIDVLAGETQYF
TRBV7-2	TRBJ1-4	NA	NA	TGTGCCAGCAGCCCACAGGCCCGCAGACTTGAAAAACTGTTTTTT	CASSPQARRLEKLFF
TRBV6-5	TRBJ1-2	few	NA	TGTGCCAGCAGTTACTTAAACAGCGGGGGGCATGGCTACACCTTC	CASSYLNSGGHGYTF
TRBV7-9	TRBJ2-7	NA	NA	TGTTCCAGCACATACCTAGGCGAGCAGTACTTC	CSSTYLGEQYF